This T cell receptor (beta chain) came from a study of cytomegalovirus exposure and HLA in healthy donors. Study-level results: Cytomegalovirus-associated status was assigned to approximately 160 TCR beta chains. Across HLA loci, a later analysis found differing TCR association rates, with DRB1 most and HLA-C fewest.

As for this clone: Its antigen is unknown. Here the CDR3 omits its conserved ending phenylalanine or tryptophan, so a read error is the likely source.

Trimming took 0 bases from V and 2 from J; bases not matched to a gene: 6. This CDR3 contains 16 residues. Germline lookup yields CDR1 SGDLS and CDR2 YYNGEE. The PCR ran on 60 Vbeta and 13 Jbeta primers. The assay was immunoSEQ multiplex PCR, and TCRdb's table has in-frame clones only and misses some. The table has about 140,000 clones, 82% seen once. Sample: PBMCs. The gene calls are TRBV9 and TRBJ2-7; TRBD1 agrees at 9 bases. The sequence was collected from a woman between 40 and 55 years old in good health and CMV-seronegative. The CDR3 is CASSVGQGVFPYEQYS. In nucleotides, the CDR3 is TGTGCCAGCAGCGTAGGACAGGGGGTTTTTCCCTACGAGCAGTACTCC.